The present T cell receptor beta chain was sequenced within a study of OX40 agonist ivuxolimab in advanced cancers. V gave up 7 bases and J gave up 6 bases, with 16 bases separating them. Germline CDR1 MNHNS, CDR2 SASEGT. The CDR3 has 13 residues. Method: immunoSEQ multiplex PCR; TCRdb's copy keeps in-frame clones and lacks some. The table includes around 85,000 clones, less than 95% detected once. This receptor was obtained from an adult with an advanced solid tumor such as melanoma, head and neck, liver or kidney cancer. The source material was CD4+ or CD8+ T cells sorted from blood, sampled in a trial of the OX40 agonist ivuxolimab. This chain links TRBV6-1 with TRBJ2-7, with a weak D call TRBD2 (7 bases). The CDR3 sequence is CASMGGGSTEQYF. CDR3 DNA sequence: TGTGCCAGCATGGGGGGCGGGAGCACCGAGCAGTACTTC.